The clone carrying this TCR beta chain has ten or more counts. Gene-specific TRAV and TRBV primers were used for first-strand cDNA, covering alpha and beta chains. Over around 19 PCR cycles, TCRs were amplified from a constant-region primer and V-primer adapter. TCRdb passed the reads through MiXCR, listing each CDR3 protein once. The table lists approximately 90,000 distinct CDR3 sequences, about a sixth of them singletons. This record comes from a study of low-dose radiotherapy and immunotherapy resistance in tumors. The CDR3 runs 15 residues. V was clipped by 2 bases and J by 1 base; unmatched bases: 0. Looked up from germline, CDR1 is MGHRA and CDR2 is YSYEKL. Time point of the sample: before trial treatment.

This material consisted of PBMCs, taken before treatment. The gene calls are TRBV4-1 and TRBJ2-2, with 8 bases identical to TRBD1. The receptor comes from a male donor with prostate cancer. The CDR3 DNA reads TGCGCCAGCAGCCAAACAGGGGGGAACACCGGGGAGCTGTTTTTT. Translation: CASSQTGGNTGELFF.